The present T cell receptor beta chain was sequenced within a study of chemoradiotherapy in HPV16-positive cancers. The CDR3 is made up of 14 amino acids. Per the germline V gene, CDR1 is SGHRS and CDR2 is YFSETQ. V lost 5 bases, J lost 7 bases, and 15 bases lay in between. Of note for this clone: The target antigen is unknown.

General study points: For HPV16-positive patients, expanding HPV-responsive T cells associated with longer recurrence-free survival.

The method was immunoSEQ multiplex PCR; TCRdb's version includes in-frame clones alone and lacks a portion of them. The table has about 1,900 clones, 85% to 90% seen once. The chain uses TRBV5-1 and TRBJ1-4, with D maybe TRBD1 (5 bases). The source is a human donor with HPV-associated anogenital cancer. Sequenced here: tumor tissue, sampled from a patient who underwent chemoradiotherapy. CDR3 in amino acids: CASRSGSAAEKLFF. CDR3 nucleotides: TGCGCCAGCAGATCAGGGAGCGCTGCTGAAAAACTGTTTTTT.